These 11 T cell receptor beta chains share one sample of origin, sequenced in a study of shared clonotypes between healthy human individuals. The assay was immunoSEQ multiplex PCR, and TCRdb's table has in-frame clones only and misses some. Among a few million clones listed, around nine tenths were seen once. Sequenced sample: naive CD4+ T cells sorted from blood. Described subset: CD45RA+ positively selected. The receptors derive from a man younger than 35 in good health.

A note on this clone: Other DNA sequences from this sample encode an identical CDR3 as well. The chain joins TRBV7-2 to TRBJ2-1; D ambiguous. Trimming shortened V by 1 base and J by 7 bases, and 5 bases separated the two germline ends. The germline V gene has CDR1 SGHTA and CDR2 FQGNSA. The CDR3 covers 12 residues. The DNA of the CDR3 is TGTGCCAGCAGCTTAGATCTAAATGAGCAGTTCTTC. This translates into CASSLDLNEQFF.

Concerning this clone itself: Other nucleotide sequences in the sample specify the same CDR3. This chain uses TRBV11-2 with TRBJ2-5; 8 bases fit TRBD1. The germline V gene has CDR1 SGHAT and CDR2 FQNNGV. This CDR3 region has 13 residues. After removal of 2 bases from V and 5 bases from J, the junction contained 1 base not matched to a gene. The CDR3 coding sequence is TGTGCCAGCAGCTTACAGGGGGCTGAGACCCAGTACTTC. It codes for CASSLQGAETQYF.

Only one count was recorded for this clone. V usage is TRBV29-1 and J usage is TRBJ2-2; either TRBD1 or TRBD2 may supply D (6 bases each). V was clipped by 4 bases and J by 6 bases, with 12 bases between them. The CDR3 totals 13 residues. Germline loops: CDR1 SQVTM, CDR2 ANQGSEA. As DNA, the CDR3 is TGCAGCGTTGGAAATAGGGGGGCCGGGGAGCTGTTTTTT. It codes for CSVGNRGAGELFF.

V and J are TRBV6-6 and TRBJ2-5; D might be TRBD1 or TRBD2, each matching 5 bases. The CDR3 is made up of 15 amino acids. CDR1 MNHNY and CDR2 SVGAGI come from the germline V gene (reference sequence). Between the trimmed V and J ends, which lost 2 bases and 5 bases, there was a span of 15 bases. The CDR3 DNA follows: TGTGCCAGCAGTTACACTAGGGACCTCCGGGAGACCCAGTACTTC. This translates into CASSYTRDLRETQYF.

The chain joins TRBV5-1 to TRBJ2-2; D is unresolved. The CDR3 contains 14 residues. Germline CDR1 SGHRS, CDR2 YFSETQ. V lost 4 bases and J 4 bases, leaving 11 bases between the germline ends. CDR3 nucleotide sequence: TGCGCCAGCAGCCAAAGGGTATCCACCGGGGAGCTGTTTTTT. This codes for CASSQRVSTGELFF.

This sequence joins TRBV6-1 and TRBJ1-3; 8 bases map to TRBD1. In germline, CDR1 is MNHNS, CDR2 SASEGT. The CDR3 is made up of 14 amino acids. V lost 6 bases and J lost 4; bases outside the gene matches: 5. In DNA, the CDR3 is TGTGCCAGCAGCTTGGACAGGGTAGGAAACACCATATATTTT. Translation: CASSLDRVGNTIYF.

This clone was recorded once. Other DNA sequences within the sample encode an identical CDR3. The chain links TRBV29-1 to TRBJ2-7; 7 bases are shared with TRBD1. The length of the CDR3 is 12 residues. With V trimmed by 6 bases and J by 0 bases, 2 bases remained unmatched. CDR1 and CDR2 from the germline V gene are SQVTM and ANQGSEA. CDR3 sequence: CSVGQSSYEQYF. The CDR3 DNA reads as TGCAGCGTGGGACAGAGCTCCTACGAGCAGTACTTC.

J is TRBJ2-2 and V is TRBV10-3; weak D call: TRBD1 (6 bases). Trimming stripped 6 bases from V and 6 bases from J, with 20 bases between. CDR1 ENHRY and CDR2 SYGVKD come from the germline V gene. This CDR3 spans 16 amino acids. The CDR3 is CAISQNRDMLSGELFF. In nucleotides, the CDR3 is TGTGCCATCAGCCAGAACAGGGACATGCTCTCCGGGGAGCTGTTTTTT.

With respect to this clone: One junction end does not reproduce the germline sequence, and a read error may be involved. The chain links TRBV7-7 to TRBJ2-1; 7 nucleotides agree with TRBD2. The germline CDR1 and CDR2 sequences are SSHAT and FNYEAQ (reference sequence). The CDR3 spans 16 residues. The CDR3 region is CASSLSGGSSYNEQFF. CDR3 in DNA: TGTGCTAGCAGCTTAAGTGGCGGGAGTTCCTACAATGAGCAGTTCTTC.

This clone is a singleton in its sample. V gene TRBV6-5 combines with J gene TRBJ2-3, with D possibly being TRBD1 or TRBD2 (5 bases each). This CDR3 has 15 amino acids. V was shortened by 5 bases and J by 2 bases, with 14 bases between the two germline ends. The germline CDR1 and CDR2 sequences are MNHEY and SVGAGI. The chain's CDR3 is CASSRGMGTTDTQYF. The CDR3 nucleotides are TGTGCCAGCAGTCGAGGCATGGGGACCACAGATACGCAGTATTTT.

Notes on this clone: Other DNA sequences of this sample code for an identical CDR3. This chain's CDR3 is CASSLEGDPTYEQYF. For the CDR3, the DNA is TGCGCCAGCAGCTTGGAGGGAGACCCGACCTACGAGCAGTACTTC. V and J are TRBV5-1 and TRBJ2-7; D is possibly TRBD2 (5 bases). The CDR3 runs to 15 residues. V was shortened by 0 bases and J by 2 bases, with 12 bases between the two germline ends. Looked up from germline, CDR1 is SGHRS and CDR2 is YFSETQ.